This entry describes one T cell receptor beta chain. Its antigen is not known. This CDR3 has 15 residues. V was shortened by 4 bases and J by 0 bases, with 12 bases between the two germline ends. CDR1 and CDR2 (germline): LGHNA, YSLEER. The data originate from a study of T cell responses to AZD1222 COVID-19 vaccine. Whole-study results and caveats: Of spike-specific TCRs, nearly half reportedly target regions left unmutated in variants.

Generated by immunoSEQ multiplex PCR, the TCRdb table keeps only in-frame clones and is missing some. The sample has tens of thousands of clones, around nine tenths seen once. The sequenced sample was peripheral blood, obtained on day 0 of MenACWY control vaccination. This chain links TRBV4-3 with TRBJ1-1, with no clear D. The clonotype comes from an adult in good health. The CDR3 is CASSPRELMNTEAFF. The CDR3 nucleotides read TGCGCCAGCAGCCCACGGGAACTCATGAACACTGAAGCTTTCTTT.